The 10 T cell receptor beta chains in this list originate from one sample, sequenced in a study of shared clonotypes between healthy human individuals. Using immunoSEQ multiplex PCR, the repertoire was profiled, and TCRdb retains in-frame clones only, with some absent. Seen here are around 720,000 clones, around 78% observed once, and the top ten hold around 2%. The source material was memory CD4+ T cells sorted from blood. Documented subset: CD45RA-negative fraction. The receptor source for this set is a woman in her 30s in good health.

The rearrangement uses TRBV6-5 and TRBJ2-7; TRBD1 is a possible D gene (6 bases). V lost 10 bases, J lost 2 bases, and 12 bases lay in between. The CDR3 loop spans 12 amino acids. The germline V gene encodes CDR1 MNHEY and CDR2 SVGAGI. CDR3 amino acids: CATRRTAYEQYF. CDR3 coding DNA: TGTGCCACCCGAAGGACAGCCTACGAGCAGTACTTC.

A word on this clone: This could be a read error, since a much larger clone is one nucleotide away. CDR3 in amino acids: CASSLGGDTGELFF. In DNA form, the CDR3 reads TGCGCCAGCAGCTTGGGAGGGGACACCGGGGAGCTGTTTTTT. The V and J genes are TRBV5-1 and TRBJ2-2; either TRBD1 or TRBD2 may fit D (5 bases each). The CDR3 is 14 amino acids. Trimming pared 0 bases from V and 3 bases from J, leaving 6 bases between. Germline CDR1 SGHRS, CDR2 YFSETQ.

For the CDR3, the DNA is TGTGCCAGTAGTATAGAGGCGCCAGGGGGCAACTATGGCTACACCTTC. This sequence encodes CASSIEAPGGNYGYTF. The genes are TRBV19 and TRBJ1-2; TRBD1 agrees at 8 bases. The CDR3 covers 16 residues. Germline V CDR1 and CDR2: LNHDA, SQIVND (reference sequence). The trim removed 0 bases at V and 2 bases at J, leaving 5 bases unmatched.

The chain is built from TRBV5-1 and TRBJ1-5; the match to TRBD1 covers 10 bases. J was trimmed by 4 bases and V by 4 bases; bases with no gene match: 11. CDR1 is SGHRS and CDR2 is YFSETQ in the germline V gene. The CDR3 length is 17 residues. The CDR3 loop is CASSLLPGQGINQPQHF. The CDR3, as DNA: TGCGCCAGCAGCCTGTTACCGGGACAGGGGATTAATCAGCCCCAGCATTTT.

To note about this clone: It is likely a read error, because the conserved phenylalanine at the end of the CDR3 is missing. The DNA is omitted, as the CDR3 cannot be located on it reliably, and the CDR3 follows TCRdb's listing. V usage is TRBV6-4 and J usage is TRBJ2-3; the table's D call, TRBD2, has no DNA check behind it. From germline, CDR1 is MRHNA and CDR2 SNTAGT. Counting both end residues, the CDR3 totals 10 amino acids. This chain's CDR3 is CASSVPRPAG.

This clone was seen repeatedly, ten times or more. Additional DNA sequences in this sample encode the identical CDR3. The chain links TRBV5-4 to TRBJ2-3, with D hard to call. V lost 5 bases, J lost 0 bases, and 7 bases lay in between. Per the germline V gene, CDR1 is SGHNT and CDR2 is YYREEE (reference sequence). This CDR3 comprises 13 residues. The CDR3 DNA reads TGTGCCAGCAGTAGTACTAGCACAGATACGCAGTATTTT. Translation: CASSSTSTDTQYF.

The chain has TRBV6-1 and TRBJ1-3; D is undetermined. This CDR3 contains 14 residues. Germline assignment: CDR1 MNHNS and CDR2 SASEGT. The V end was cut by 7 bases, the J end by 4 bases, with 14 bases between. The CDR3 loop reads CASKLTDTGNTIYF. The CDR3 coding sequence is TGTGCCAGCAAACTCACAGATACCGGAAACACCATATATTTT.

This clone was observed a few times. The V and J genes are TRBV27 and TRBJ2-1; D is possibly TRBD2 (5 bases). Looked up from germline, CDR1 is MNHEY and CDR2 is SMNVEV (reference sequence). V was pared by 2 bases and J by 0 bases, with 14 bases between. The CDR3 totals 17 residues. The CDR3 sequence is CASSLRPSFDSYNEQFF. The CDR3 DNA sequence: TGTGCCAGCAGTTTAAGGCCTAGCTTCGACTCCTACAATGAGCAGTTCTTC.

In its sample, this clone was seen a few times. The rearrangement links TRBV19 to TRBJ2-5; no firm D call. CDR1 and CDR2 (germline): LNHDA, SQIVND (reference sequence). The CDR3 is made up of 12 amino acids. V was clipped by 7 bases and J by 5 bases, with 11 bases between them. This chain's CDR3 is CASKSPGETQYF. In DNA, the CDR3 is TGTGCCAGTAAATCCCCCGGGGAGACCCAGTACTTC.

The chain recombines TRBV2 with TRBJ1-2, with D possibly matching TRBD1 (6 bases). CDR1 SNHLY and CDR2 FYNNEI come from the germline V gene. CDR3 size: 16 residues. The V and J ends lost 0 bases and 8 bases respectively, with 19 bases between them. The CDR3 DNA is TGTGCCAGCAGTGAAGCGCGTCACAGGGATGGTGAGGGCTACACCTTC. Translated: CASSEARHRDGEGYTF.